This passage covers 23 T cell receptor beta chains from one sample sequenced in a study of cytomegalovirus exposure and HLA in healthy donors. PCR used 60 Vbeta primers and 13 Jbeta primers. Libraries were prepared by immunoSEQ multiplex PCR; TCRdb keeps only in-frame clonotypes and omits some of them. The data hold some 100,000 clones, with 81% observed a single time. The sample comprised PBMCs. The receptors derive from a woman younger than 45 in good health and CMV-seronegative.

V usage is TRBV19 and J usage is TRBJ2-1, with TRBD2 matching over 7 bases. Germline CDR1 reads LNHDA; CDR2 reads SQIVND (reference sequence). After removal of 8 bases from V and 8 bases from J, the junction contained 12 bases not matched to a gene. There are 14 residues in the CDR3. CDR3 in amino acids: CASSLGGGWDEQFF. DNA of the CDR3: TGTGCCAGTTCCCTGGGGGGAGGGTGGGATGAGCAGTTCTTC.

The CDR3 loop is CASSQQQGASYEQYF. For the CDR3, the DNA is TGCGCCAGCAGCCAACAACAGGGGGCATCCTACGAGCAGTACTTC. The chain uses TRBV4-3 and TRBJ2-7; 9 bases are shared with TRBD1. This CDR3 comprises 15 residues. The ends lost 2 bases at V and 1 base at J; junction bases unmatched: 3. CDR1 LGHNA and CDR2 YSLEER come from the germline V gene.

The chain uses TRBV7-2 and TRBJ2-5; possibly TRBD1 for D (5 bases). V gave up 5 bases and J gave up 1 base, with 11 bases separating them. Germline V gives CDR1 SGHTA, CDR2 FQGNSA. CDR3 length: 14 residues. CDR3 DNA: TGTGCCAGCAGCAGTACAGGCGCCCAAGAGACCCAGTACTTC. It yields the protein CASSSTGAQETQYF.

This chain connects TRBV6-4 to TRBJ1-1, with D tentatively TRBD1 (5 bases). The CDR3 is made up of 13 amino acids. Trimming cost V 3 bases and J 5 bases, with 10 bases left between them. Germline V lookup: CDR1 MRHNA, CDR2 SNTAGT. CDR3 coding DNA: TGTGCCAGCAGTGAAGCGCGGGGGACTGAAGCTTTCTTT. Translating gives CASSEARGTEAFF.

This chain connects TRBV5-4 to TRBJ2-3; maybe TRBD2 (5 bases). The CDR3 loop spans 15 amino acids. V lost 6 bases to trimming and J lost 0 bases, with 14 bases between them. Germline lookup yields CDR1 SGHNT and CDR2 YYREEE (reference sequence). The CDR3 is CASTSSGSSTDTQYF. Written as DNA, the CDR3 is TGTGCCAGCACCTCCAGCGGATCTAGCACAGATACGCAGTATTTT.

The CDR3 reads CASRNLDRVNTEAFF. CDR3 DNA sequence: TGTGCCAGCAGGAACCTTGACAGGGTAAACACTGAAGCTTTCTTT. This chain joins TRBV27 and TRBJ1-1; 7 bases match TRBD1. J gave up 2 bases and V 6 bases, and 9 bases lay outside the gene matches. The germline V gene encodes CDR1 MNHEY and CDR2 SMNVEV (reference sequence). The CDR3 consists of 15 residues.

The genes are TRBV29-1 and TRBJ2-7; the match to TRBD1 covers 9 bases. This CDR3 is 13 amino acids long. V gave up 7 bases and J gave up 6 bases; unmatched junction bases: 10. Germline V gene sequence: CDR1 SQVTM, CDR2 ANQGSEA. The CDR3 region has the DNA TGCAGCGCCGCGGACAGGGGCTTAAGCGAGCAGTACTTC. It codes for CSAADRGLSEQYF.

The rearrangement uses TRBV10-3 and TRBJ2-5; 10 bases agree with TRBD2. V was pared by 3 bases and J by 1 base, with 2 bases of the junction left unmatched. CDR1 is ENHRY, CDR2 SYGVKD, per germline. The CDR3 spans 15 residues. The chain's CDR3 is CAISDSGRAQETQYF. CDR3 nucleotides: TGTGCCATCAGTGACAGCGGGAGGGCCCAAGAGACCCAGTACTTC.

The chain has TRBV15 and TRBJ2-3; 11 positions agree with TRBD2. The germline CDR1 and CDR2 sequences are LNHNV and YYDKDF (reference sequence). The V segment lost 9 bases and the J segment 4 bases; nucleotides outside the gene matches: 9. CDR3 length: 15 residues. As DNA, the CDR3 is TGTGCCACTGAACTAGCGGGAGAAGGGGCAGATACGCAGTATTTT. It yields the protein CATELAGEGADTQYF.

The chain recombines TRBV4-1 with TRBJ2-5; D is perhaps TRBD2 (6 bases). V was trimmed by 1 base and J by 5 bases, leaving 8 bases between them. Germline CDR1 and CDR2: MGHRA and YSYEKL. This CDR3 has 13 amino acids. CDR3 residues: CASSQARGETQYF. CDR3 in DNA: TGCGCCAGCAGCCAAGCCCGGGGGGAGACCCAGTACTTC.

The V and J genes are TRBV6-1 and TRBJ2-6, with a tentative D call TRBD1 (5 bases). Germline assignment: CDR1 MNHNS and CDR2 SASEGT. Trimming shortened V by 4 bases and J by 7 bases, and 26 bases separated the two germline ends. CDR3 length equals 19 residues. This CDR3 reads CASSVTNSRGSLLANVLTF. DNA for the CDR3: TGTGCCAGCAGTGTAACCAATTCAAGGGGTTCTCTCTTAGCCAACGTCCTGACTTTC.

J is TRBJ1-2 and V is TRBV5-1; 8 nucleotides agree with TRBD1. Germline CDR1 SGHRS, CDR2 YFSETQ. V shed 4 bases, J shed 4 bases, and the junction held 6 bases outside the gene matches. The CDR3 runs 14 residues. The CDR3 loop is CASSLQQGGYGYTF. The CDR3 DNA follows: TGCGCCAGCAGCCTTCAACAGGGGGGCTATGGCTACACCTTC.

The rearrangement links TRBV6-1 to TRBJ1-3; D may be TRBD1 (5 bases). Germline V gene data show CDR1 as MNHNS and CDR2 as SASEGT. Trimming removed 3 bases at V and 2 bases at J, with 20 bases between. This CDR3 has 18 residues. The CDR3 sequence is CASSDPVWQGSAGNTIYF. For the CDR3, the DNA is TGTGCCAGCAGTGATCCGGTTTGGCAGGGAAGTGCTGGAAACACCATATATTTT.

The CDR3 nucleotides are TGCGCCAGCAGCTTAGACCCGGGACAGGCCCGGGGCTACACCTTC. Translated, it gives CASSLDPGQARGYTF. The chain joins TRBV5-1 to TRBJ1-2; the match to TRBD1 covers 8 bases. From germline, CDR1 is SGHRS and CDR2 YFSETQ. With 2 bases clipped from V and 8 bases from J, the junction kept 11 bases outside the gene matches. CDR3 length equals 15 residues.

This clone has only a few counts. The chain carries TRBV5-1 and TRBJ2-1, with 9 bases matching TRBD2. Germline V gene sequence: CDR1 SGHRS, CDR2 YFSETQ. CDR3 length: 15 residues. The J segment lost 4 bases and the V segment lost 4 bases, leaving 6 bases of the junction unmatched. The CDR3 nucleotides read TGCGCCAGCAGCAATAGACTAGCGGCATACAATGAGCAGTTCTTC. Protein product: CASSNRLAAYNEQFF.

This sequence joins TRBV28 and TRBJ2-6, with 8 bases that match TRBD1. The V gene end was trimmed by 3 bases and the J gene end by 0 bases; junction bases not matched to a gene: 7. The CDR3 is 18 amino acids. CDR1 is MDHEN and CDR2 is SYDVKM in the germline V gene. The CDR3 loop is CASSLRQGISSGANVLTF. The CDR3 DNA sequence: TGTGCCAGCAGTTTGAGACAGGGGATAAGCTCTGGGGCCAACGTCCTGACTTTC.

The rearrangement joins TRBV10-3 to TRBJ2-2; 7 bases match TRBD2. The V gene's germline CDR1 is ENHRY and CDR2 SYGVKD. This CDR3 is built from 15 residues. The ends lost 6 bases at V and 4 bases at J; junction bases unmatched: 8. DNA for the CDR3: TGTGCCATCAGAAATGGACTAGGAGGCACCGGGGAGCTGTTTTTT. This sequence encodes CAIRNGLGGTGELFF.

This chain links TRBV5-1 with TRBJ2-2; D perhaps matches TRBD1 (6 bases). The CDR3 runs to 14 residues. V was shortened by 7 bases and J by 4 bases, with 14 bases between the two germline ends. Per germline, CDR1 SGHRS and CDR2 YFSETQ. In DNA form, the CDR3 reads TGCGCCAGCTCCGCAGGGACAAGCACCGGGGAGCTGTTTTTT. This gives the protein CASSAGTSTGELFF.

The V and J genes are TRBV7-2 and TRBJ2-3; 10 nucleotides match TRBD2. CDR3 length equals 14 residues. Germline loops: CDR1 SGHTA, CDR2 FQGNSA. J gave up 9 bases and V 6 bases, and 9 bases lay outside the gene matches. The CDR3 coding sequence is TGTGCCAGCAGTCCAGGGCTAGCGGGGGACACGCAGTATTTT. Protein product: CASSPGLAGDTQYF.

The CDR3 loop reads CASSGQQGNYGYTF. The CDR3, as DNA: TGTGCCAGTAGTGGTCAACAGGGTAACTATGGCTACACCTTC. V gene TRBV19 combines with J gene TRBJ1-2; maybe TRBD1 (6 bases). The V gene's germline CDR1 is LNHDA and CDR2 SQIVND (reference sequence). The CDR3 is 14 residues long. Trimming removed 5 bases from V and 1 base from J, with 11 bases in between.

In this sample, this clone turned up once. The chain couples TRBV5-4 to TRBJ2-7, with a weak D call TRBD2 (6 bases). Germline V gene lookup returns CDR1 SGHNT and CDR2 YYREEE (reference sequence). This CDR3 is built from 15 residues. Trimming removed 4 bases at V and 3 bases at J, with 17 bases between. The chain's CDR3 is CASSPRGGRDYEQYF. DNA for the CDR3: TGTGCCAGCAGCCCTAGGGGCGGGCGGGACTACGAGCAGTACTTC.

The V and J genes are TRBV7-9 and TRBJ1-2, with a weak D call TRBD1 (6 bases). The CDR3 extends over 15 amino acids. Germline V gene data show CDR1 as SEHNR and CDR2 as FQNEAQ (reference sequence). V shed 4 bases and J shed 5 bases, with 17 bases lying between them. The CDR3 sequence: CASSSWGQAMYGYTF. The CDR3 bases are TGTGCCAGCAGCTCTTGGGGGCAGGCTATGTATGGCTACACCTTC. The whole variable domain, filled in from reference TRBV7-9 and TRBJ1-2, reads DTGVSQNPRHKITKRGQNVTFRCDPISEHNRLYWYRQTLGQGPEFLTYFQNEAQLEKSRLLSDRFSAERPKGSFSTLEIQRTEQGDSAMYLCASSSWGQAMYGYTFGSGTRLTVV.

This clone was seen a few times. The chain links TRBV14 to TRBJ2-7; D is unclear. CDR1 SGHDN and CDR2 FVKESK come from the germline V gene. Deletions cut 0 bases from V and 3 bases from J, with 9 bases between. The CDR3 runs to 14 residues. The CDR3 region has the DNA TGTGCCAGCAGCCAAGATGGCCCCTTCTACGAGCAGTACTTC. Its protein product is CASSQDGPFYEQYF.